Listed below are T cell receptor beta chains from one sample, sequenced in a study of early T cells in non-severe SARS-CoV-2 infection. TCRdb recomputed calls from the 5' RACE reads with MiXCR, one row per CDR3 protein. This table holds some 50,000 distinct CDR3 sequences, 4.5% to 7% found once. The specimen was whole blood. All receptors derive from an adult who was a healthcare worker with PCR-confirmed SARS-CoV-2 infection or an uninfected control (not recorded which). Each CDR3 is given with its conserved first and last residue. A D gene is named only where the DNA matches it firmly. A row's size may be missing; if present it is once, few, many or a size class.

clone size: many
V gene: TRBV20-1
D gene: TRBD1
J gene: TRBJ1-1
CDR3 protein: CSAREGQTFTEAFF
CDR3 DNA: TGCAGTGCTAGAGAGGGACAGACGTTCACTGAAGCTTTCTTT

clone size: .
V gene: TRBV12-3/TRBV12-4
D gene: TRBD1
J gene: TRBJ1-1
CDR3 protein: CASSSDRTQAFF
CDR3 DNA: TGTGCCAGCAGTTCGGACAGGACCCAAGCTTTCTTT

clone size: many
V gene: TRBV12-3/TRBV12-4
D gene: TRBD1
J gene: TRBJ2-1
CDR3 protein: CASSNGQGAYNEQFF
CDR3 DNA: TGTGCCAGCAGTAACGGACAGGGGGCCTACAATGAGCAGTTCTTC

clone size: .
V gene: TRBV18
D gene: .
J gene: TRBJ1-4
CDR3 protein: CASSPQGISPATNEKLFF
CDR3 DNA: TGTGCCAGCTCACCACAGGGAATATCACCTGCAACTAATGAAAAACTGTTTTTT

clone size: many
V gene: TRBV18
D gene: TRBD1
J gene: TRBJ1-2
CDR3 protein: CASSAGTGSFASGYTF
CDR3 DNA: TGTGCCAGCTCAGCAGGGACAGGGTCCTTCGCTTCGGGCTACACCTTC

clone size: few
V gene: TRBV28
D gene: TRBD2
J gene: TRBJ2-1
CDR3 protein: CASSPMTSGGGNEQFF
CDR3 DNA: TGTGCCAGCAGCCCGATGACTAGCGGGGGTGGGAATGAGCAGTTCTTC

clone size: many
V gene: TRBV2
D gene: .
J gene: TRBJ1-5
CDR3 protein: CASSDWSNQPQHF
CDR3 DNA: TGTGCCAGCAGTGACTGGAGCAATCAGCCCCAGCATTTT

clone size: .
V gene: TRBV11-3
D gene: .
J gene: TRBJ2-2
CDR3 protein: CASSLLGANTGELFF
CDR3 DNA: TGTGCCAGCAGCCTTCTCGGGGCGAACACCGGGGAGCTGTTTTTT

clone size: few
V gene: TRBV20-1
D gene: .
J gene: TRBJ2-7
CDR3 protein: CSATDKVDEQYF
CDR3 DNA: TGCAGTGCCACGGACAAAGTAGACGAGCAGTACTTC

clone size: many
V gene: TRBV5-1
D gene: .
J gene: TRBJ2-2
CDR3 protein: CASSLEPPNTGELFF
CDR3 DNA: TGCGCCAGCAGCTTGGAACCTCCGAACACCGGGGAGCTGTTTTTT

clone size: many
V gene: TRBV9
D gene: .
J gene: TRBJ2-2
CDR3 protein: CASSHNTGELFF
CDR3 DNA: TGTGCCAGCAGCCACAACACCGGGGAGCTGTTTTTT

clone size: many
V gene: TRBV7-7
D gene: .
J gene: TRBJ1-4
CDR3 protein: CASSLAPGVGELFF
CDR3 DNA: TGTGCCAGCAGCTTAGCCCCTGGGGTGGGGGAACTGTTTTTT

clone size: .
V gene: TRBV20-1
D gene: TRBD1
J gene: TRBJ1-6
CDR3 protein: CSARSQRDSSYNSPLHF
CDR3 DNA: TGCAGTGCTAGATCCCAGAGGGACAGCTCCTATAATTCACCCCTCCACTTT

clone size: few
V gene: TRBV7-2
D gene: .
J gene: TRBJ2-7
CDR3 protein: CASSLWGPRDEQYF
CDR3 DNA: TGTGCCAGCAGCTTGTGGGGGCCCAGGGACGAGCAGTACTTC

clone size: medium-sized
V gene: TRBV14
D gene: .
J gene: TRBJ1-1
CDR3 protein: CASSQDSGGSTEAFF
CDR3 DNA: TGTGCCAGCAGCCAAGATTCTGGGGGATCCACTGAAGCTTTCTTT

clone size: many
V gene: TRBV7-2
D gene: .
J gene: TRBJ1-6
CDR3 protein: CASSPTGGYNSPLHF
CDR3 DNA: TGTGCCAGCAGCCCCACGGGAGGCTATAATTCACCCCTCCACTTT

clone size: few
V gene: TRBV15
D gene: .
J gene: TRBJ2-7
CDR3 protein: CATSRVKGASYEQYF
CDR3 DNA: TGTGCCACCAGCAGAGTAAAGGGAGCCTCCTACGAGCAGTACTTC

clone size: many
V gene: TRBV30
D gene: TRBD2
J gene: TRBJ2-7
CDR3 protein: CAWSVPFGGLAYEQYF
CDR3 DNA: TGTGCCTGGAGTGTACCTTTCGGGGGGTTAGCCTACGAGCAGTACTTC

clone size: many
V gene: TRBV6-5
D gene: TRBD1
J gene: TRBJ2-7
CDR3 protein: CASRQKPGTGGSAGRNYEQYF
CDR3 DNA: TGTGCCAGCAGGCAGAAACCCGGGACAGGGGGCTCTGCCGGCCGGAACTACGAGCAGTACTTC

clone size: .
V gene: TRBV27
D gene: .
J gene: TRBJ1-3
CDR3 protein: CASSVGTGNTIYF
CDR3 DNA: TGTGCCAGCAGTGTTGGGACTGGAAACACCATATATTTT

clone size: many
V gene: TRBV9
D gene: TRBD2
J gene: TRBJ2-3
CDR3 protein: CASSVGLAGTDTQYF
CDR3 DNA: TGTGCCAGCAGCGTAGGGCTAGCGGGCACAGATACGCAGTATTTT

clone size: many
V gene: TRBV14
D gene: TRBD2
J gene: TRBJ2-2
CDR3 protein: CASSQETGRIAGELFF
CDR3 DNA: TGTGCCAGCAGCCAAGAAACCGGGAGGATTGCCGGGGAGCTGTTTTTT

clone size: many
V gene: TRBV4-1
D gene: .
J gene: TRBJ2-7
CDR3 protein: CASSQGRRFSEQYF
CDR3 DNA: TGCGCCAGCAGCCAAGGTCGGCGGTTTAGCGAGCAGTACTTC

clone size: .
V gene: TRBV6-2/TRBV6-3
D gene: TRBD1
J gene: TRBJ1-5
CDR3 protein: CASNLQGANQPQHF
CDR3 DNA: TGTGCCAGCAACCTACAGGGGGCGAATCAGCCCCAGCATTTT

clone size: many
V gene: TRBV7-2
D gene: .
J gene: TRBJ1-4
CDR3 protein: CASSRRVEEGKLFF
CDR3 DNA: TGTGCCAGCAGCCGGCGGGTGGAGGAAGGGAAACTGTTTTTT

clone size: few
V gene: TRBV27
D gene: TRBD2
J gene: TRBJ2-1
CDR3 protein: CASSLSWLAVSYNEQFF
CDR3 DNA: TGTGCCAGCAGTTTATCGTGGCTAGCGGTTTCCTACAATGAGCAGTTCTTC

clone size: many
V gene: TRBV4-1
D gene: .
J gene: TRBJ1-1
CDR3 protein: CASSQELIREAFF
CDR3 DNA: TGCGCCAGCAGCCAAGAGCTCATAAGGGAAGCTTTCTTT

clone size: many
V gene: TRBV5-1
D gene: TRBD1
J gene: TRBJ1-4
CDR3 protein: CASSRTGGDNEKLFF
CDR3 DNA: TGCGCCAGCAGCCGTACAGGGGGAGATAATGAAAAACTGTTTTTT

clone size: many
V gene: TRBV6-2/TRBV6-3
D gene: TRBD1
J gene: TRBJ1-1
CDR3 protein: CASIDRDRGPSAFF
CDR3 DNA: TGTGCCAGCATCGACAGGGACAGGGGACCTAGCGCTTTCTTT

clone size: few
V gene: TRBV7-6
D gene: TRBD2
J gene: TRBJ2-5
CDR3 protein: CASSFLAGQETQYF
CDR3 DNA: TGTGCCAGCAGCTTTCTAGCGGGACAAGAGACCCAGTACTTC

clone size: .
V gene: TRBV7-3
D gene: .
J gene: TRBJ2-4
CDR3 protein: CASSLPGIGVHIQYF
CDR3 DNA: TGTGCCAGCAGCTTGCCAGGGATCGGAGTACACATTCAGTACTTC

clone size: many
V gene: TRBV2
D gene: TRBD1
J gene: TRBJ1-2
CDR3 protein: CASSPLETGNYGYTF
CDR3 DNA: TGTGCCAGCAGCCCCTTGGAGACAGGGAACTATGGCTACACCTTC

clone size: .
V gene: TRBV20-1
D gene: TRBD2
J gene: TRBJ2-7
CDR3 protein: CSAKKAGGSHEQYF
CDR3 DNA: TGCAGTGCTAAGAAGGCGGGAGGGTCCCACGAGCAGTACTTC

clone size: many
V gene: TRBV20-1
D gene: .
J gene: TRBJ1-1
CDR3 protein: CSARPSITEAFF
CDR3 DNA: TGCAGTGCTAGACCTTCAATCACTGAAGCTTTCTTT

clone size: many
V gene: TRBV3-1
D gene: .
J gene: TRBJ1-6
CDR3 protein: CASSRRTGHDNSPLHF
CDR3 DNA: TGTGCCAGCAGCCGACGGACCGGCCACGATAATTCACCCCTCCACTTT

clone size: many
V gene: TRBV5-1
D gene: TRBD1
J gene: TRBJ2-1
CDR3 protein: CASRPDRDNEQFF
CDR3 DNA: TGCGCCAGCAGGCCGGACAGGGACAATGAGCAGTTCTTC

clone size: many
V gene: TRBV7-9
D gene: .
J gene: TRBJ1-5
CDR3 protein: CASTSSRRTQPQHF
CDR3 DNA: TGTGCCAGCACCTCTTCACGACGGACGCAGCCCCAGCATTTT